This T cell receptor beta chain was captured in a study of cytomegalovirus exposure and HLA in healthy donors (dated by TCRdb to 2016 to 2017). With regard to the full study: An earlier analysis of roughly 570 of the donors reported 250 to 350 Gb of sequence data and around 100 million unique TCR beta sequences obtained from approximately 180 million T cells. To predict cytomegalovirus infection status, the study brought together high-throughput TCR immunosequencing, statistical association of individual TCRs with disease status, and machine learning. Across about 370 genotyped donors of the cohort, an average of about 220,000 unique TCR beta nucleotide sequences per donor were sequenced, and approximately 17% of those sequences were non-productive. HLA typing covered class I and class II loci at four-digit resolution. Genome-wide SNP genotypes for about three fifths of the roughly 700 donors were used in a later genetic analysis, which treated that subset as a discovery cohort. In an earlier analysis of roughly 600 of the donors, high-throughput TCR beta sequencing was used to judge whether each TCR beta V gene segment behaved as functional or pseudogenic. An early release covering about 600 HLA-typed donors comprised approximately 300 gigabases of sequencing data and tens of millions of unique TCR sequences. Among the roughly 370 genotyped donors, more than 70% belonged to the genetic ancestry cluster associated with self-reported Caucasian donors. Roughly five DR-DQ haplotypes were handled as single units for association and clustering, since linkage in the cohort was strong. Donor age, sex, ethnicity and CMV serostatus were compiled together with the repertoire data. Along with the approximately 620-subject first cohort, a separate validation cohort of some 130 different subjects was used. Every discovery cohort repertoire had been produced on one sequencing platform. The study profiled the T cell repertoires of 500 to 800 subjects by immunosequencing and related them to cytomegalovirus serostatus. The aim of the study was to test whether cataloging public T cell receptors could identify signatures of past pathogen exposure. A later analysis re-analyzed previously published TCR beta repertoires from 600 to 850 donors and added high-resolution HLA genotyping to study TCR occurrence patterns. The number of donors typed differed by locus, with about 620-630 for A, B, C, DRB1 and DQB1, 522 for DQA1, 600 to 610 for DPA1, and some 440 for DPB1. The later analysis used no new phenotypic data to find candidate immune exposures, relying instead on TCR beta sequences and their occurrence across donors. Results and caveats for the whole study, not just this receptor: The study gave a list of roughly 150 TCR beta chains associated with cytomegalovirus. Sequencing depth was assumed to be roughly uniform across donors in the presence/absence analyses, though that assumption may not hold. An association between a missense DCLRE1C variant and V-gene and J-gene trimming of TCR beta chains was found in a later genetic analysis and replicated in an independent cohort. The cohort was sequenced for TCR beta chains only, and without alpha or paired-chain data the features that could be detected were limited. The only immune exposure information available for the cohort was CMV serostatus. A few of the identified cytomegalovirus-associated TCR beta chains were confirmed in vitro to be specific for cytomegalovirus antigens. In a later analysis, several top co-occurrence clusters were reported to appear linked to parvovirus B19, influenza, CMV and Epstein-Barr virus. According to a later analysis, most CMV-associated TCR beta chains appeared to be HLA-restricted, and the HLA associations seemed to be driven largely by CMV exposure. Correlated functional status among segregating V segments might be attributable to linkage disequilibrium, but an unknown experimental factor could not be ruled out. A further reported finding was that TCR beta sequences accurately predicted the HLA-A and HLA-B alleles for most subjects in the first cohort. Across donors, most TCR sequences were observed very rarely, whereas some public TCRs were present in many individuals. In an earlier analysis of some 540 of the donors, most TCR beta V segments appeared in productive rearrangements about 87% or about 30% of the time, broadly matching IMGT annotations. A later genetic analysis reported fewer N-insertions in productive TCRs among donors in an Asian-associated ancestry cluster than the roughly 700-donor mean. HLA typing was unavailable for some donors at each locus, so association tests used only the typed subset. A later analysis found that TCR association rates varied across HLA loci, with DRB1 alleles showing the most associated TCRs and HLA-C alleles the fewest. Compared with equally common non-associated chains, HLA-associated TCR beta chains in a later analysis were more clonally expanded and had lower generation probabilities. When HLA alleles, especially DR and DQ, strongly co-occurred, TCR associations were difficult to assign to individual alleles. Because counts were too low, 15 to 20 rarely observed V segments, including chromosome 9 orphons, were excluded from the earlier analysis of a few hundred of the donors. The classifier was reported to diagnose cytomegalovirus status with high specificity and sensitivity in both the original and validation cohorts. The 87-base-pair reads could not distinguish some IMGT-functional V segments, including TRBV6-2 and TRBV6-3, so those segments were excluded. A later analysis associated 16,951 TCR beta sequences with specific HLA alleles at a false discovery rate of 0.05. A cluster of highly shared sequence variants was judged likely to represent a technical artifact of the sequencing pipeline. The authors suggested that the approach could potentially be generalized to other disease states and immunological phenotypes.

The CDR1 and CDR2 encoded by the germline V gene are SGHRS and YFSETQ. At the junction V is shortened by 5 bases and J by 1 base, with 12 bases in between. The CDR3 holds 14 amino acids from the cysteine to the phenylalanine. Just the 42-base CDR3 DNA is kept, in frame starting at base 1. Receptors were amplified or captured by the immunoSEQ multiplex PCR assay. For the multiplex PCR, a mixture combining 60 forward primers for TCR Vbeta segments and 13 reverse primers for TCR Jbeta segments was used. The CDR3 region of rearranged TCR beta genes was amplified from genomic DNA with a multiplex PCR assay. The Illumina HiSeq System was used to sequence the amplified TCR beta libraries as 87-base-pair reads. In the source study's methods: A later analysis tallied roughly 80 million unique TCR beta chains across the 700 or so repertoires, and approximately 12 million of those chains were shared by two or more donors. To remove PCR and sequencing errors, raw reads were error-corrected and collapsed into unique sequences using a nearest-neighbor algorithm that merged closely related sequences. CDR3 sequences were aligned to IMGT reference sequences to assign V, D and J gene segments. For a sequence to be retained, a match of at least six nucleotides to both a V gene segment and a J gene segment was required. Rearrangements were classified as productive when the CDR3 lacked stop codons and remained in frame with V and J, and all other rearrangements were classified as non-productive. Following IMGT convention, CDR3 was defined as the stretch from the second conserved V-encoded cysteine up to the conserved J-encoded phenylalanine. The earlier analysis of 450 to 750 of the donors excluded any sequence lacking an unambiguous match to a single V gene segment. In an earlier analysis of approximately 610 of the donors, V segments were called functional above 56.7% productive rearrangements and were called segregating when the between-donor standard deviation exceeded 5%. To diagnose cytomegalovirus status from the catalog of TCR beta chain sequences, a statistical classification framework was built. In a later analysis, V and J genes were assigned by comparing TCR nucleotide sequences against IMGT/GENE-DB human TR gene sequences. In a later analysis, CDR3 sequences and most-parsimonious VDJ recombination scenarios were assigned using the TCRdist pipeline. A later analysis defined each TCR beta chain by its CDR3 amino acid sequence plus V-gene family, and excluded reads lacking a unique V-gene family. To address suspected cross-contamination and a sequencing artifact, a later analysis removed several hundred highly shared, low-generation-probability nucleotide sequences. In a later analysis, a clonal expansion index for each public chain was calculated from normalized within-repertoire ranks of inferred template counts. Generation probabilities in a later analysis came from a VDJ recombination model fitted to out-of-frame rearrangements, and those results were checked against IGoR. In a later analysis, hypergeometric tests were used to score TCR-TCR, TCR-HLA and TCR-CMV co-occurrence, with a repertoire-size bias correction applied to TCR pairs. False discovery rates were estimated in a later analysis by permuting HLA or CMV assignments 20 times. A later analysis grouped co-occurring TCRs with DBSCAN, adding TCRdist sequence similarity when clustering within HLA-allele-positive subsets. Co-occurrence clustering excluded repertoires with fewer than 30,000 or more than 120,000 public chains, plus five with anomalous nucleotide sharing. Entries here come from immuneACCESS through TCRdb and include only in-frame sequences with V and J called. Some clones fail to appear in such tables; in the studies checked, an unresolved V gene covers under half of the shortfall, and the cause of the remainder is unknown. Clone size and V and J calls were adopted from that table, with D and trimming inferred from the DNA. The sample's table lists a count of around 80,000 clones. Less than 6% of the sample rests with the top ten.

The cohort was made up of 666 healthy bone marrow donors. All cohort members were sampled while nominally healthy, although unrecorded immune exposures were likely present. The donor tested CMV seronegative, placing the donor among the approximately 400 seronegative members of the cohort. Each donor provided a peripheral blood sample, and peripheral blood mononuclear cells were used for TCR beta sequencing. Genomic DNA extraction from the blood cell samples was performed with the Qiagen DNeasy Blood Extraction Kit. About this clone: Its antigen remains undetermined.

Sequencing was carried out using PBMCs. This sequence was found in a man between 40 and 49 years old in good health and CMV-seronegative. The V gene is TRBV5-1 and the J gene is TRBJ2-5; the D segment cannot be called with confidence. DNA sequence: TGCGCCAGCAGACCTGTATCGGGCCAAGAGACCCAGTACTTC. It translates to CASRPVSGQETQYF.